This TCR beta chain derives from a study of blood T cell repertoires in COVID-19. Turning to the study itself: Samples came from the United States, Italy and Spain, spanning acute and convalescent COVID-19. The cDNA or gDNA used as material had been derived from T cells, B-cell-depleted T cells, or PBMCs.

Germline V CDR1 and CDR2: KGHSH, LQKENI. This CDR3 contains 16 residues. Germline trimming cut 4 bases from V and 8 bases from J; bases unmatched to any gene: 11. Authors' data handling: Nucleated cell number was recorded as an estimate derived from reference gene primer amplification. The method was immunoSEQ multiplex PCR; TCRdb's version includes in-frame clones alone and lacks a portion of them. V and J calls and clone size are copied from that table; D and trimming were computed from the DNA. The sample lists roughly 440,000 clones, about 91% occurring once. Followed longitudinally, the Seattle patients had been enrolled during active infection.

The receptor's source is a woman aged 45-60 years with COVID-19, enrolled during active disease. Sequenced: peripheral blood. The chain has TRBV18 and TRBJ2-1; 10 bases align to TRBD2. CDR3: CASSLASGGPWDEQFF. CDR3 nucleotides: TGTGCCAGCTCACTGGCTAGCGGGGGCCCTTGGGATGAGCAGTTCTTC.